This T cell receptor (beta chain) was identified during a study of blood T cell repertoires in COVID-19. The V gene's germline CDR1 is SGHTA and CDR2 FQGNSA. V lost 5 bases, J lost 10 bases, and 10 bases stayed unmatched. CDR3 length: 14 residues. Only in-frame clones appear in the TCRdb table, and some are missing; sequencing was by immunoSEQ multiplex PCR. The data contain some 400,000 clones, approximately 91% of them singletons. Those who participated ranged in age from roughly 18 to 90 years and resided in some 24 US areas. It was within 2 weeks before study entry that exposed participants met a COVID-19 case.

Sequenced sample: PBMCs or T cells enriched from blood (not recorded which). This sequence originates from a woman aged 40 to 49 who had been exposed to COVID-19. The V call is TRBV7-2, the J call TRBJ1-4; 7 positions agree with TRBD1. DNA for the CDR3: TGTGCCAGCAGCCCGGGAAGGGGGCGGATAAAACTGTTTTTT. Translating it yields CASSPGRGRIKLFF.